The entry below describes one TCR beta chain. Its specificity is unknown. The data are from a study of Ad26.COV2.S vaccination and SARS-CoV-2 variants. Overall study results and limits: Higher spike-specific TCR breadth was found in vaccine recipients than in placebo recipients. Whether participants received vaccine or placebo, their non-spike TCR breadth was similar.

CDR3 size: 14 residues. Germline lookup yields CDR1 MNHEY and CDR2 SVGAGI. The V end lost 0 bases, the J end lost 10 bases, and 10 bases lay between the germline ends. The table came from immunoSEQ multiplex PCR; TCRdb's copy has only in-frame clones and leaves some out. There are hundreds of thousands of clones in the sample; roughly nine tenths occur only once, and over 1.3% lies in the top ten. Specified treatment: around 19 received Ad26.COV2.S at low or high dose, single or two shots; 5 received placebo; per-sample allocation not given. The samples were gathered on day 63 after the first injection of vaccine or placebo. Vaccination used an Ad26 vector expressing Wuhan-strain SARS-CoV-2 spike.

This sequence originates from a person aged 18-65 years who received the Ad26.COV2.S COVID-19 vaccine or a placebo. The starting material was peripheral blood, obtained in a trial of Ad26.COV2.S vaccine versus placebo. The chain carries TRBV6-5 and TRBJ1-6; no definite D call. CDR3 DNA sequence: TGTGCCAGCAGTTACTCCCCTGCAAGATCACCCCTCCACTTT. Translation gives CASSYSPARSPLHF.